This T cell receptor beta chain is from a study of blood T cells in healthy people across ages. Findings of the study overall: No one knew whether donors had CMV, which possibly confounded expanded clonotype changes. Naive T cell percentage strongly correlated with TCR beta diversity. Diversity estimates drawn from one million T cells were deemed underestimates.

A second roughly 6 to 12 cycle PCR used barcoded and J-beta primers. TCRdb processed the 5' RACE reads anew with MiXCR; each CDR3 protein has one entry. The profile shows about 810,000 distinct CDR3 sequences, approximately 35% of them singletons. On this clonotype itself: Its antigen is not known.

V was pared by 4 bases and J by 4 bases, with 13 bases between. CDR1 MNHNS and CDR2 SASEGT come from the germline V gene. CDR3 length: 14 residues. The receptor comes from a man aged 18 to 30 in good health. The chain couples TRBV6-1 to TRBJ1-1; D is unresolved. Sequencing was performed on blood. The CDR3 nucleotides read TGTGCCAGCAGTGTCTCGACGGGTGGCACTGAAGCTTTCTTT. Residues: CASSVSTGGTEAFF.